In its sample, the clone carrying this TCR beta chain is large. The antigen is undetermined. The assay was immunoSEQ multiplex PCR, and TCRdb's table has in-frame clones only and misses some. The table shows roughly 800 clones, with more than 20% occurring only once. The V end lost 0 bases, the J end lost 4 bases, and 8 bases lay between the germline ends. CDR3 length: 14 amino acids. In germline, CDR1 is SGDLS, CDR2 YYNGEE. As for treatment: randomized to nivolumab then ipilimumab (arm A) or the reverse (arm B). Patients had received no earlier DNA-damaging chemotherapy. The sample belongs to a study of sequential checkpoint blockade in melanoma. Study background: After nivolumab or ipilimumab alone, roughly 20 patients had week-13 rebiopsies.

General study findings and limits: Clinical benefit was about 30 times likelier when tumor T-cell fraction and clonality increased. Tumor T-cell fraction and clonality correlated with PD-L1 and CD8+ counts.

The specimen was tumor tissue (inferred from file names), collected from a patient given nivolumab and ipilimumab in sequence. The chain uses TRBV9 and TRBJ1-3; D remains ambiguous. The TCR sequence derives from a human donor with melanoma. The CDR3 here is CASSVDQPGNTIYF. The CDR3 coding sequence is TGTGCCAGCAGCGTAGACCAGCCCGGAAACACCATATATTTT.